This T cell receptor beta chain was documented in a study of Ad26.COV2.S vaccination and SARS-CoV-2 variants. The wider study: Administration of Ad26.COV2.S was intramuscular, either once or twice 56 days apart.

Treatment of the sample: roughly 20 received Ad26.COV2.S at low or high dose, single or two shots; about 5 received placebo; per-sample allocation not given. Specimen acquisition occurred on day 63 following the initial vaccine or placebo injection. Expressing Wuhan-strain SARS-CoV-2 spike, an Ad26 vector served as the vaccine. CDR1 is SGHTA and CDR2 is FQGTGA in the germline V gene. The length of the CDR3 is 17 residues. V shed 2 bases and J shed 3 bases, with 17 bases lying between them. The repertoire was sequenced with immunoSEQ multiplex PCR; TCRdb's copy has only in-frame clones and lacks some. Here the sample spans 200,000 to 300,000 clones, approximately 87% being singletons.

The J gene is TRBJ1-5, the V gene TRBV7-3; tentatively, D is TRBD1 (5 bases). The clonotype originates from a person aged 18-60 years who received the Ad26.COV2.S COVID-19 vaccine or a placebo. The sample consisted of peripheral blood, taken in a trial of Ad26.COV2.S vaccine versus placebo. The CDR3 sequence is CASSLPSGRDVNQPQHF. For the CDR3, the DNA is TGTGCCAGCAGCTTACCTTCAGGGAGGGATGTCAATCAGCCCCAGCATTTT.